These T cell receptor beta chains were read from a single sample in a study of cytomegalovirus exposure and HLA in healthy donors. Clones were sequenced by immunoSEQ multiplex PCR, and TCRdb holds only the in-frame ones, with some missing. The table lists 90,000 to 130,000 clones, 95% of them singletons, with 0.67% in the top ten. The sequenced sample consisted of PBMCs. Receptor source: a woman aged 18-29 years in good health and CMV-seronegative. Each CDR3 is given with its conserved first and last residue. D genes are given only for firm matches. Some rows mark clone size as missing; the rest say once, few, many or name a class of expanded clone.

J gene | D gene | V gene | clone size | CDR3 protein | CDR3 DNA
TRBJ2-2 | . | TRBV19 | . | CASNSPGTSNTGELFF | TGTGCCAGTAACTCCCCCGGGACATCGAACACCGGGGAGCTGTTTTTT
TRBJ2-2 | . | TRBV5-1 | . | CASSPDTSNTGELFF | TGCGCCAGCAGCCCGGACACATCGAACACCGGGGAGCTGTTTTTT
TRBJ1-1 | TRBD1 | TRBV13 | . | CASSLLQGGTEAFF | TGTGCCAGCAGCCTACTCCAGGGGGGCACTGAAGCTTTCTTT
TRBJ2-1 | TRBD2 | TRBV5-6 | . | CASSYASGGAYNEQFF | TGTGCCAGCAGCTACGCTAGCGGGGGCGCATACAATGAGCAGTTCTTC
TRBJ2-1 | TRBD2 | TRBV7-2 | . | CASSLNRAGGLSEQFF | TGTGCCAGCAGCTTAAATCGAGCGGGGGGGCTAAGTGAGCAGTTCTTC
TRBJ1-1 | . | TRBV6-1 | . | CASTRGATGIPEAFF | TGTGCCAGCACCCGAGGGGCCACAGGGATCCCTGAAGCTTTCTTT
TRBJ2-1 | TRBD2 | TRBV2 | once | CASTAGGYNEQFF | TGTGCCAGCACAGCGGGGGGGTACAATGAGCAGTTCTTC
TRBJ2-7 | TRBD2 | TRBV7-9 | . | CASSLSPGLAGDGEQYF | TGTGCCAGCAGCTTAAGCCCAGGACTAGCGGGGGACGGCGAGCAGTACTTC
TRBJ1-2 | . | TRBV19 | . | CASSIAHSEVGYTF | TGTGCCAGTAGTATAGCTCACTCGGAGGTTGGCTACACCTTC
TRBJ2-7 | TRBD2 | TRBV6-6 | few | CASRGASGVSLGEQYF | TGTGCCAGCCGTGGGGCTAGCGGGGTGTCCCTAGGCGAGCAGTACTTC
TRBJ2-2 | . | TRBV7-6 | . | CASSRSSGGATGELFF | TGTGCCAGCAGCAGATCAAGTGGGGGGGCGACCGGGGAGCTGTTTTTT
TRBJ1-2 | . | TRBV19 | . | CASSIATGWGQVINRIYGYTF | TGTGCCAGTAGTATAGCCACCGGGTGGGGCCAGGTCATAAACCGGATCTATGGCTACACCTTC
TRBJ1-2 | . | TRBV28 | . | CASSPAKPNYGYTF | TGTGCCAGCAGCCCCGCCAAGCCTAACTATGGCTACACCTTC
TRBJ1-6 | TRBD1 | TRBV11-2 | . | CASSLRQTGITLHF | TGTGCCAGCAGCTTGCGACAGACAGGGATCACCCTCCACTTT
TRBJ2-1 | TRBD2 | TRBV5-1 | . | CASSFRRGGTNEQFF | TGCGCCAGCAGCTTCAGGCGGGGGGGAACCAATGAGCAGTTCTTC
TRBJ2-3 | TRBD2 | TRBV13 | . | CASSLASGGTKDTQYF | TGTGCCAGCAGCTTAGCTAGCGGGGGGACGAAGGATACGCAGTATTTT
TRBJ1-1 | . | TRBV30 | . | CAWSVRRNTEAFF | TGTGCCTGGAGTGTACGCAGGAACACTGAAGCTTTCTTT
TRBJ2-1 | TRBD1 | TRBV11-2 | . | CASSSTGIDEQFF | TGTGCCAGCAGCTCGACAGGGATTGATGAGCAGTTCTTC
TRBJ1-5 | TRBD1 | TRBV5-1 | few | CASSPGTEINQPQHF | TGCGCCAGCAGCCCCGGGACAGAGATTAATCAGCCCCAGCATTTT
TRBJ1-6 | . | TRBV28 | . | CASTIGRARNSPLHF | TGTGCCAGCACCATTGGGAGGGCCAGGAATTCACCCCTCCACTTT
TRBJ1-1 | . | TRBV19 | few | CASRAGNTEAFF | TGTGCCAGTAGAGCAGGGAACACTGAAGCTTTCTTT
TRBJ1-1 | TRBD1 | TRBV2 | . | CASRGQGTEAFF | TGTGCCAGCAGGGGACAGGGAACTGAAGCTTTCTTT
TRBJ1-6 | . | TRBV30 | . | CAWSYRNSPLHF | TGTGCCTGGAGTTACCGGAATTCACCCCTCCACTTT
TRBJ2-3 | TRBD2 | TRBV28 | . | CASWRLAGARPRTDTQYF | TGTGCCAGCTGGAGACTAGCGGGGGCCCGACCTCGCACAGATACGCAGTATTTT
TRBJ2-1 | . | TRBV7-2 | once | CASSPTYNEQFF | TGTGCCAGCAGCCCCACCTACAATGAGCAGTTCTTC
TRBJ2-7 | . | TRBV27 | . | CASSSTGPYEQYF | TGTGCCAGCAGTTCCACAGGCCCCTACGAGCAGTACTTC
TRBJ1-2 | . | TRBV20-1 | once | CSSPTGYGYTF | TGCAGTTCCCCGACAGGCTATGGCTACACCTTC
TRBJ2-3 | TRBD1 | TRBV9 | . | CASSVGHRGLKDTQYF | TGTGCCAGCAGCGTAGGACACAGGGGGCTCAAAGATACGCAGTATTTT
TRBJ2-7 | . | TRBV19 | . | CASSINAAYEQYF | TGTGCCAGTAGTATCAACGCGGCCTACGAGCAGTACTTC
TRBJ1-2 | TRBD1 | TRBV9 | once | CASSVGRDRTPYGYTF | TGTGCCAGCAGCGTAGGACGGGACAGAACACCATATGGCTACACCTTC
TRBJ2-7 | TRBD2 | TRBV28 | . | CASSSQERGFLRGYF | TGTGCCAGCAGTTCACAAGAGCGGGGGTTTCTGAGGGGGTACTTC
TRBJ2-5 | . | TRBV7-2 | . | CASSLSTGTETQYF | TGTGCCAGCAGCTTAAGCACAGGGACAGAGACCCAGTACTTC
TRBJ2-1 | . | TRBV6-5 | . | CASSRTATAGEQFF | TGTGCCAGCAGCCGGACAGCAACCGCCGGTGAGCAGTTCTTC
TRBJ1-1 | . | TRBV5-1 | . | CASSLGSWGITEAFF | TGCGCCAGCAGCTTGGGTTCGTGGGGCATCACTGAAGCTTTCTTT
TRBJ1-2 | TRBD1 | TRBV5-1 | . | CASSLGPTGPTGRGYTF | TGCGCCAGCAGCTTGGGTCCGACAGGGCCTACCGGGCGAGGCTACACCTTC
TRBJ1-5 | . | TRBV4-1 | . | CASSQADQDNQPQHF | TGCGCCAGCAGCCAAGCAGACCAGGACAATCAGCCCCAGCATTTT
TRBJ1-3 | TRBD1 | TRBV28 | . | CASSRGLDGTGFGNTIYF | TGTGCCAGCAGCCGAGGGCTCGATGGGACAGGGTTTGGAAACACCATATATTTT
TRBJ1-6 | . | TRBV4-1 | . | CASSQGGQSSYNSPLHF | TGCGCCAGCAGCCAAGGTGGGCAGAGCTCCTATAATTCACCCCTCCACTTT
TRBJ2-1 | . | TRBV7-3 | once | CASSYRDNEQFF | TGTGCCAGCAGTTACAGGGACAATGAGCAGTTCTTC
TRBJ2-7 | . | TRBV5-1 | . | CASSVRGSYEQYF | TGCGCCAGCAGCGTGCGCGGTTCCTACGAGCAGTACTTC
TRBJ2-3 | TRBD2 | TRBV7-3 | . | CASSFSRGGLDTQYF | TGTGCCAGCAGCTTCTCGCGGGGGGGCCTAGATACGCAGTATTTT
TRBJ1-1 | . | TRBV6-6 | . | CASSPWPGENTEAFF | TGTGCCAGCAGCCCCTGGCCGGGTGAGAACACTGAAGCTTTCTTT
TRBJ1-5 | . | TRBV7-9 | . | CASSLQGGQPQHF | TGTGCCAGCAGCTTACAGGGTGGTCAGCCCCAGCATTTT
TRBJ2-7 | TRBD2 | TRBV7-2 | . | CASSTTSDYEQYF | TGTGCCAGCAGCACGACTAGCGACTACGAGCAGTACTTC
TRBJ2-7 | . | TRBV6-6 | . | CASRNHGDHSYEQYF | TGTGCCAGCAGGAACCACGGGGATCACTCCTACGAGCAGTACTTC
TRBJ2-1 | TRBD2 | TRBV7-3 | . | CASSAPTSGYNEQFF | TGTGCCAGCAGCGCCCCTACTAGCGGATACAATGAGCAGTTCTTC